This passage covers 8 T cell receptor beta chains from one sample sequenced in a study of cytomegalovirus exposure and HLA in healthy donors. The PCR ran on 60 Vbeta and 13 Jbeta primers. Using immunoSEQ multiplex PCR, the repertoire was profiled, and TCRdb retains in-frame clones only, with some absent. In the table there are roughly 290,000 clones, about 80% of which are singletons. The sequenced sample was PBMCs. Every receptor here comes from a girl aged 2-9 years in good health and CMV-seronegative.

The CDR3 nucleotides are TGTGCCAGCAGCCCTAGTGTCTCTAGCGGGAGGCCATTCTACAATGAGCAGTTCTTC. Protein: CASSPSVSSGRPFYNEQFF. The chain joins TRBV7-8 to TRBJ2-1, with 11 bases matching TRBD2. Germline CDR1 and CDR2: SGHVS and FQNEAQ. The ends lost 5 bases at V and 3 bases at J; junction bases unmatched: 15. This CDR3 spans 19 amino acids.

The chain is built from TRBV2 and TRBJ2-5; 13 bases agree with TRBD2. From germline, CDR1 is SNHLY and CDR2 FYNNEI. V shed 4 bases and J 2 bases; nucleotides not matched to a gene: 4. CDR3 length equals 16 residues. The CDR3: CASSATSGGYQETQYF. CDR3 nucleotides: TGTGCCAGCAGTGCGACTAGCGGGGGGTATCAAGAGACCCAGTACTTC.

DNA of the CDR3: TGTGCCAGCAGTGAAGATGGAGCGTACCAAGAGACCCAGTACTTC. This gives the protein CASSEDGAYQETQYF. V is TRBV6-1 and J is TRBJ2-5; no firm D call. Trimming removed 1 base at V and 0 bases at J, with 9 bases between. Germline V gene lookup returns CDR1 MNHNS and CDR2 SASEGT. The CDR3 contains 15 residues.

The J gene is TRBJ2-5, the V gene TRBV9, with TRBD2 matching over 7 bases. Germline lookup yields CDR1 SGDLS and CDR2 YYNGEE. The CDR3 contains 16 residues. Trimming took 0 bases from V and 2 from J; bases not matched to a gene: 7. CDR3 coding DNA: TGTGCCAGCAGCGTAGGGGCGGCGGGAGAACAAGAGACCCAGTACTTC. This translates into CASSVGAAGEQETQYF.

V and J are TRBV4-1 and TRBJ2-1, with 9 nucleotides matching TRBD1. The V and J ends lost 2 bases and 8 bases, in that order; junction bases with no gene match: 7. Germline CDR1 is MGHRA and CDR2 is YSYEKL. This CDR3 has 15 amino acids. For the CDR3, the DNA is TGCGCCAGCAGCCAACTCGGGACAGGGAGCGATGAGCAGTTCTTC. Amino acid sequence: CASSQLGTGSDEQFF.

The V call is TRBV10-3, the J call TRBJ2-1; TRBD2 is a possible D gene (6 bases). Trimming took off 5 bases at V and 1 base at J, with 18 bases between the two ends. The CDR3 sequence is 17 residues long. Germline CDR1 reads ENHRY; CDR2 reads SYGVKD. The CDR3 sequence is CAISYTVGLNSYNEQFF. In DNA, the CDR3 is TGTGCCATCAGTTATACCGTCGGACTAAATTCCTACAATGAGCAGTTCTTC.

A few counts support this clone. V and J are TRBV6-4 and TRBJ2-3; the match to TRBD2 covers 11 bases. V dropped 8 bases and J dropped 3; count of bases not matched to a gene: 7. This CDR3 comprises 15 residues. Germline loops: CDR1 MRHNA, CDR2 SNTAGT. The CDR3 DNA reads as TGTGCCAGCGGGACCGGGACTAGCGGTACAGATACGCAGTATTTT. Protein product: CASGTGTSGTDTQYF.

The V and J genes are TRBV28 and TRBJ1-2; possible D gene TRBD1, 6 bases. The V gene lost 8 bases and the J gene lost 4 bases, with 20 bases spanning the gap. The V gene's germline CDR1 is MDHEN and CDR2 SYDVKM. This CDR3 spans 15 amino acids. Here the CDR3 reads CASGSGAADSYGYTF. CDR3 DNA sequence: TGTGCCAGCGGGTCAGGGGCCGCAGATAGCTATGGCTACACCTTC.